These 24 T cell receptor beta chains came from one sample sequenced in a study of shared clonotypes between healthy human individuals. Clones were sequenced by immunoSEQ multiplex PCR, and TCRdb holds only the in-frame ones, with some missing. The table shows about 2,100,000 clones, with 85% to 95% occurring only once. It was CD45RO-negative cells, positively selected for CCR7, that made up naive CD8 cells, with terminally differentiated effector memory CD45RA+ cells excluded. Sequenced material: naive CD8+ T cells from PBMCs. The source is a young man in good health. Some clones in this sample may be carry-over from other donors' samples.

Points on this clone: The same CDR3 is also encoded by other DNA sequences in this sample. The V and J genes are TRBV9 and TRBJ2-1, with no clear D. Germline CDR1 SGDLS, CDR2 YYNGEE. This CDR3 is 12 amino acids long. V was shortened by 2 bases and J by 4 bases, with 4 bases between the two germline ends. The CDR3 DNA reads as TGTGCCAGCAGCGTTAATTACAATGAGCAGTTCTTC. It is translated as CASSVNYNEQFF.

The CDR3 region has the DNA TGTGCCAGCAGTTTGCTGGGGCAGATCCAAGAGACCCAGTACTTC. It specifies CASSLLGQIQETQYF. The chain uses TRBV27 and TRBJ2-5; tentative D call: TRBD1 (5 bases). The CDR3 spans 15 residues. The germline V gene encodes CDR1 MNHEY and CDR2 SMNVEV (reference sequence). The V and J ends lost 3 bases and 1 base respectively, with 12 bases between them.

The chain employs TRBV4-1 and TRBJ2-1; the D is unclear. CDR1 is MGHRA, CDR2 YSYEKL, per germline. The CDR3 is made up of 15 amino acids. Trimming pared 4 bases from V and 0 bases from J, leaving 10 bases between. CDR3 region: CASSPRAGSYNEQFF. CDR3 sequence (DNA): TGCGCCAGCAGCCCAAGGGCAGGCTCCTACAATGAGCAGTTCTTC.

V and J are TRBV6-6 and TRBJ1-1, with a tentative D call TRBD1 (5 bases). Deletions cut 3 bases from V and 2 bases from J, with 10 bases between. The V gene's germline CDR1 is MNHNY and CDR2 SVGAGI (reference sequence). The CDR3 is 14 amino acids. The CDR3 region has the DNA TGTGCCAGCAGTTATCAGGGCCAAAACACTGAAGCTTTCTTT. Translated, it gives CASSYQGQNTEAFF.

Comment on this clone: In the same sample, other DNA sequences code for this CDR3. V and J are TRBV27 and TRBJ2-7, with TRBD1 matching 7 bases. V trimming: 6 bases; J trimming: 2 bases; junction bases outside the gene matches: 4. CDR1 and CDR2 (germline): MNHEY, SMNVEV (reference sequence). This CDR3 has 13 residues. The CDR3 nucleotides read TGTGCCAGCAGCCTAAGGGGGCCCTACGAGCAGTACTTC. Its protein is CASSLRGPYEQYF.

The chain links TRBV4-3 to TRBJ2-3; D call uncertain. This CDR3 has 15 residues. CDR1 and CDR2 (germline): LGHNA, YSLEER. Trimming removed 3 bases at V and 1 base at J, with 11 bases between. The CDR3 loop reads CASSQVVRRTDTQYF. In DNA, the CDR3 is TGCGCCAGCAGCCAGGTTGTCCGCCGCACAGATACGCAGTATTTT.

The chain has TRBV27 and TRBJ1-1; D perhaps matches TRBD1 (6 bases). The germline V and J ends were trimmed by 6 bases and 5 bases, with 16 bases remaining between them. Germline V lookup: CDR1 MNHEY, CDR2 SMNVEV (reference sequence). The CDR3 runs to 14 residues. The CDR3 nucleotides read TGTGCCAGCAGCCCGACAGGAAAGGGAACTGAAGCTTTCTTT. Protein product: CASSPTGKGTEAFF.

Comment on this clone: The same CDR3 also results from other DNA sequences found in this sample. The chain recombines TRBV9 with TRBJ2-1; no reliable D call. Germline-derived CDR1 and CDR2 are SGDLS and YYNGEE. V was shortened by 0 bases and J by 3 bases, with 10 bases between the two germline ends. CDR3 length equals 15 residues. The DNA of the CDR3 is TGTGCCAGCAGCGTAGGGAGTGGCAGCTACAATGAGCAGTTCTTC. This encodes CASSVGSGSYNEQFF.

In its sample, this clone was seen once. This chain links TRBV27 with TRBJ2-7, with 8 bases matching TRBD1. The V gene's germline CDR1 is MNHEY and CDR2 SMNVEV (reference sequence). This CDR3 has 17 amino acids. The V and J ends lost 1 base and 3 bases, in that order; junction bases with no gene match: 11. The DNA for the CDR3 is TGTGCCAGCAGTTTATATAGGATTACAGGGGGTCGCTACGAGCAGTACTTC. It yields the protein CASSLYRITGGRYEQYF.

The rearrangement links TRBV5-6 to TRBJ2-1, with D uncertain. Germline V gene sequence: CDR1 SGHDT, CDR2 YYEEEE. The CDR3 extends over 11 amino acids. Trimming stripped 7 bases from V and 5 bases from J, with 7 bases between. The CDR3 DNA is TGTGCCAGCGCCACAGACAATGAGCAGTTCTTC. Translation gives CASATDNEQFF.

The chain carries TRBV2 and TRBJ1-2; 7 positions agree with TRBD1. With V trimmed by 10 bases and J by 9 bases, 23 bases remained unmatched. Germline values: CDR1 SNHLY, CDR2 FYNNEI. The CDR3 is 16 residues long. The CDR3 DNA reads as TGTGCCATCCCGGGACAGTGGGCAGGGAGCGGGAGGAGCTACACCTTC. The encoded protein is CAIPGQWAGSGRSYTF.

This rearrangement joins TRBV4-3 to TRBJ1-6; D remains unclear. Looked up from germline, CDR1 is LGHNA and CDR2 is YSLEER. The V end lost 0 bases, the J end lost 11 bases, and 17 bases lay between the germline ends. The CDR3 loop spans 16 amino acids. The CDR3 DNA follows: TGCGCCAGCAGCCAAGATCGGAGCCTTTCGGGTACACCCCTCCACTTT. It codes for CASSQDRSLSGTPLHF.

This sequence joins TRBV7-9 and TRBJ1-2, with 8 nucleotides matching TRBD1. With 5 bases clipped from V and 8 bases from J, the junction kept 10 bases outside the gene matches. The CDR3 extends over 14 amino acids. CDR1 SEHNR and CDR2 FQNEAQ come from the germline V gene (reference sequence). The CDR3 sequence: CASSPGQGPGGYTF. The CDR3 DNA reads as TGTGCCAGCAGCCCCGGACAGGGACCGGGAGGCTACACCTTC.

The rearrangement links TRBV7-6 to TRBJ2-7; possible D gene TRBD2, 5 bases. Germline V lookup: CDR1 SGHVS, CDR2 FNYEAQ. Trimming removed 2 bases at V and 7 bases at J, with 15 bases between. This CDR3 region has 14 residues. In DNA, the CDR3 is TGTGCCAGCAGCTTAAGTTTCGCGAGGGAAGAGCAGTACTTC. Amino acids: CASSLSFAREEQYF.

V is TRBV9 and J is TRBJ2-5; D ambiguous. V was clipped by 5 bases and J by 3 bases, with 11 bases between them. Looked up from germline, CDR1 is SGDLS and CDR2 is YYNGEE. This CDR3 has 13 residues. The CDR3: CASSEDWKETQYF. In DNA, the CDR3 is TGTGCCAGCAGTGAAGACTGGAAAGAGACCCAGTACTTC.

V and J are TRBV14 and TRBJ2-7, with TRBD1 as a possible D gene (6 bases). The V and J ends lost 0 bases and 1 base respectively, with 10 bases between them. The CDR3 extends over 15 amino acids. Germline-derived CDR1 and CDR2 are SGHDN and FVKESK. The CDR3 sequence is CASSQDSTGSYEQYF. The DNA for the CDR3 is TGTGCCAGCAGCCAAGATTCAACAGGGTCCTACGAGCAGTACTTC. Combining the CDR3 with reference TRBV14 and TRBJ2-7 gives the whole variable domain EAGVTQFPSHSVIEKGQTVTLRCDPISGHDNLYWYRRVMGKEIKFLLHFVKESKQDESGMPNNRFLAERTGGTYSTLKVQPAELEDSGVYFCASSQDSTGSYEQYFGPGTRLTVT.

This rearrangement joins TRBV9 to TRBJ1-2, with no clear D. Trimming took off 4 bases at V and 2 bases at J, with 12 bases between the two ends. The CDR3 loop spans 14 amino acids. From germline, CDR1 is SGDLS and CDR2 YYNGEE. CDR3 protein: CASSRDGPNYGYTF. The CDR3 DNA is TGTGCCAGCAGCCGAGATGGACCAAACTATGGCTACACCTTC.

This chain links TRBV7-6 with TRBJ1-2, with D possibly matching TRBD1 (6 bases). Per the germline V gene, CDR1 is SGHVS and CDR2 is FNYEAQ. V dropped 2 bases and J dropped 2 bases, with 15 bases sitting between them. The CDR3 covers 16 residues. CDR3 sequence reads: CASSLTPGTKNYGYTF. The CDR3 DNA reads TGTGCCAGCAGCTTAACGCCCGGGACAAAAAACTATGGCTACACCTTC.

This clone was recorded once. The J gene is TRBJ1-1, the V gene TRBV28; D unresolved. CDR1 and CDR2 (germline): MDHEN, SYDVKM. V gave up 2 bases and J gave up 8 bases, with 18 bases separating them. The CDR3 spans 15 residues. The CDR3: CASSLVSVGFVEAFF. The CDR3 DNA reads TGTGCCAGCAGTTTAGTGTCCGTGGGTTTTGTGGAAGCTTTCTTT. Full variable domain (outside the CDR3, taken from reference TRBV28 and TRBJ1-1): DVKVTQSSRYLVKRTGEKVFLECVQDMDHENMFWYRQDPGLGLRLIYFSYDVKMKEKGDIPEGYSVSREKKERFSLILESASTNQTSMYLCASSLVSVGFVEAFFGQGTRLTVV.

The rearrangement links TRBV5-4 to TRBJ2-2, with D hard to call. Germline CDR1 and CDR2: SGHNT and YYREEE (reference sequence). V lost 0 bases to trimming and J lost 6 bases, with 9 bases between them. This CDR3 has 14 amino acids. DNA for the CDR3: TGTGCCAGCAGCTTGGAAAGGAGCTCCGGGGAGCTGTTTTTT. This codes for CASSLERSSGELFF.

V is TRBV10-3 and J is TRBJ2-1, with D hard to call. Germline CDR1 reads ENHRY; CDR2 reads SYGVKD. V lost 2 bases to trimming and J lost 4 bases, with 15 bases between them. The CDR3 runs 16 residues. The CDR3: CAISEPNGPIYNEQFF. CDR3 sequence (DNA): TGTGCCATCAGTGAGCCGAATGGGCCTATATACAATGAGCAGTTCTTC.

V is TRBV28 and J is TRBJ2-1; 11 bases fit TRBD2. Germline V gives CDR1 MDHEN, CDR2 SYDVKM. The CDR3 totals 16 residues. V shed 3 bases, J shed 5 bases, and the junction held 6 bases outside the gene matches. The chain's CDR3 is CASSFSGRARDNEQFF. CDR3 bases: TGTGCCAGCAGTTTTAGCGGGAGGGCCCGGGACAATGAGCAGTTCTTC.

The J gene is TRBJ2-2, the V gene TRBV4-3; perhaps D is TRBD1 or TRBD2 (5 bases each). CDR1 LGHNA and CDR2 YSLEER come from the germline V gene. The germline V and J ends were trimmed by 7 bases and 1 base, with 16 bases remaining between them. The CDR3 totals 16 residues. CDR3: CASNQGSDVNTGELFF. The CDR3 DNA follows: TGCGCCAGCAACCAGGGTAGCGATGTGAACACCGGGGAGCTGTTTTTT.

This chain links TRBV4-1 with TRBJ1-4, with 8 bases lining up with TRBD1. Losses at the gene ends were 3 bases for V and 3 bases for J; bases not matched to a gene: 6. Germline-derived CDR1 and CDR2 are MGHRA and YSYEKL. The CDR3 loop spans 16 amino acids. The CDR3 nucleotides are TGCGCCAGCAGCCATCCACGGACAGGGCCTAATGAAAAACTGTTTTTT. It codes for CASSHPRTGPNEKLFF.